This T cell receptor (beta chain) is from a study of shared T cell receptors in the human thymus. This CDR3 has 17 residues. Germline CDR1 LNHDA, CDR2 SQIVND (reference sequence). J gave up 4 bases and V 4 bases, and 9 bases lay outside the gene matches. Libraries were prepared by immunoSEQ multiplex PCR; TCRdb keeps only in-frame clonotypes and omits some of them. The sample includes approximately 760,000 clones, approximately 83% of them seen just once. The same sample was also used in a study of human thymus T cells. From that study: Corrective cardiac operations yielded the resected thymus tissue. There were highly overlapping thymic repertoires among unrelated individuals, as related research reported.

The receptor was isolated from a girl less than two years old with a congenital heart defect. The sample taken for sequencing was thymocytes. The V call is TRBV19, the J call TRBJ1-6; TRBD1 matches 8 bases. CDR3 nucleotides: TGTGCCAGTAGTAGGGAGGGACAGGCCAAATATAATTCACCCCTCCACTTT. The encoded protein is CASSREGQAKYNSPLHF.